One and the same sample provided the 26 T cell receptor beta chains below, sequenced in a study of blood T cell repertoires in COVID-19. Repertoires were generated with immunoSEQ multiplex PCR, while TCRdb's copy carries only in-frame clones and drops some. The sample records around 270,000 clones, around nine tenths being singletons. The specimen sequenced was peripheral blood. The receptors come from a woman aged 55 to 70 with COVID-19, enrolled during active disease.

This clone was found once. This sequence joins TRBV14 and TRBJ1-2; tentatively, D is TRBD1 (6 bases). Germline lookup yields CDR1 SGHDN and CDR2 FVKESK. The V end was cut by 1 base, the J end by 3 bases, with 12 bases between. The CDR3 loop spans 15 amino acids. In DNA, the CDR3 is TGTGCCAGCAGCCAAGTCAGGGGAGGGGACTATGGCTACACCTTC. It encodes CASSQVRGGDYGYTF.

This CDR3 reads CASSLAGLGTGELFF. CDR3 sequence (DNA): TGTGCCAGCAGCTTAGCGGGACTAGGTACCGGGGAGCTGTTTTTT. The chain recombines TRBV7-8 with TRBJ2-2, with 8 nucleotides matching TRBD2. V was clipped by 0 bases and J by 5 bases; unmatched bases: 2. The germline CDR1 and CDR2 sequences are SGHVS and FQNEAQ. There are 15 residues in the CDR3.

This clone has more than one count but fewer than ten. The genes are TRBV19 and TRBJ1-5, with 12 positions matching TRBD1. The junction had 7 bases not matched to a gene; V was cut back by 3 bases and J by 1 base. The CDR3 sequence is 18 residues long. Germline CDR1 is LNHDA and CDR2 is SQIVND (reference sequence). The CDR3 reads CASSIMGTGGASNQPQHF. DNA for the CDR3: TGTGCCAGTAGTATTATGGGGACAGGGGGCGCGAGCAATCAGCCCCAGCATTTT.

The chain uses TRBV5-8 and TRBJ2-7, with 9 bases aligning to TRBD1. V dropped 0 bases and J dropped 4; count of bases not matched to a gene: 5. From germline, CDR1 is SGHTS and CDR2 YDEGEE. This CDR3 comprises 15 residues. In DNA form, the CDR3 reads TGTGCCAGCAGCTTGGTGGGACAGGGCCCATACGAGCAGTACTTC. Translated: CASSLVGQGPYEQYF.

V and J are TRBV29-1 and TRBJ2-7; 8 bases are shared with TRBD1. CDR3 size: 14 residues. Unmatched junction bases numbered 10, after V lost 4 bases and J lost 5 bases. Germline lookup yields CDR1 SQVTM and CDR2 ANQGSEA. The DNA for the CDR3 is TGCAGCGTTGTATTGGACAGGGTCGTCCACGAGCAGTACTTC. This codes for CSVVLDRVVHEQYF.

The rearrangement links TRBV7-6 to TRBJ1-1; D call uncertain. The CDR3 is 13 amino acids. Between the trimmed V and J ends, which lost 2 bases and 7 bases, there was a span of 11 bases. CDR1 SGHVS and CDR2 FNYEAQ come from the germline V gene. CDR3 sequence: CASSLKSGLEAFF. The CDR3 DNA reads TGTGCCAGCAGCTTAAAGTCTGGCCTTGAAGCTTTCTTT.

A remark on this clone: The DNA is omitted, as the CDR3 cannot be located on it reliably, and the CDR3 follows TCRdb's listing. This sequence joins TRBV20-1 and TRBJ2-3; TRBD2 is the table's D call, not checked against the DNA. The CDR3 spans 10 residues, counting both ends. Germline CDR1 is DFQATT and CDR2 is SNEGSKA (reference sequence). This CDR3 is CSASWGLGIF.

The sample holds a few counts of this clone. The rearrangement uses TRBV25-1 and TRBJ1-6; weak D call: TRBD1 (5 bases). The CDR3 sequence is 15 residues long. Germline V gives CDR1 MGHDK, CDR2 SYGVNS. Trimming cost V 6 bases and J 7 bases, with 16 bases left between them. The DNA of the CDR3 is TGTGCCAGCAGGAGGGCCGGGACTGACAATTCACCCCTCCACTTT. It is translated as CASRRAGTDNSPLHF. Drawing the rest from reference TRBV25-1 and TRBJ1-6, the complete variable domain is EADIYQTPRYLVIGTGKKITLECSQTMGHDKMYWYQQDPGMELHLIHYSYGVNSTEKGDLSSESTVSRIRTEHFPLTLESARPSHTSQYLCASRRAGTDNSPLHFGNGTRLTVT.

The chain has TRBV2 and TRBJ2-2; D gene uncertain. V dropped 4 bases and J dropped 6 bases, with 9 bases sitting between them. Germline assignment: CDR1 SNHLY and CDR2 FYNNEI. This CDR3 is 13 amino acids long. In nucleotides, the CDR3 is TGTGCCAGCAGTGTGCAGGCCCCCGGGGAGCTGTTTTTT. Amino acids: CASSVQAPGELFF.

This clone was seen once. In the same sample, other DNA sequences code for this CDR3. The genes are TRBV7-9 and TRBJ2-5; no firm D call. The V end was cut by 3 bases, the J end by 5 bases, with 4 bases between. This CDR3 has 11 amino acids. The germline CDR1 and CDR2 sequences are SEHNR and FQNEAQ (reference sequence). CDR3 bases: TGTGCCAGCAGCTTTAGCGAGACCCAGTACTTC. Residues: CASSFSETQYF. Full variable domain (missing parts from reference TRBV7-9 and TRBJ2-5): DTGVSQNPRHKITKRGQNVTFRCDPISEHNRLYWYRQTLGQGPEFLTYFQNEAQLEKSRLLSDRFSAERPKGSFSTLEIQRTEQGDSAMYLCASSFSETQYFGPGTRLLVL.

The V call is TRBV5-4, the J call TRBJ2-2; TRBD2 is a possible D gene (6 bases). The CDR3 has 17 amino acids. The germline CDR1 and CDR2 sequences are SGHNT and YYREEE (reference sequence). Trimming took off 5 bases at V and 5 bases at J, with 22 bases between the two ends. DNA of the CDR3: TGTGCCAGCAGATACCGAGGAGGGACTGGGGGTACCGGGGAGCTGTTTTTT. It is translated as CASRYRGGTGGTGELFF.

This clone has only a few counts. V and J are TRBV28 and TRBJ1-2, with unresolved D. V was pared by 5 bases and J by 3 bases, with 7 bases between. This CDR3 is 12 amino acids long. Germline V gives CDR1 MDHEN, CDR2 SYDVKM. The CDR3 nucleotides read TGTGCCAGCAGTGTGAGGGACTATGGCTACACCTTC. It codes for CASSVRDYGYTF.

Written as DNA, the CDR3 is TGCGCCAGCAGCTTGTCTAGTGGGACACAGAACACTGAAGCTTTCTTT. Its protein is CASSLSSGTQNTEAFF. The chain combines TRBV5-1 with TRBJ1-1; D is possibly TRBD1 (6 bases). V gave up 1 base and J gave up 1 base, with 14 bases separating them. Germline V gene data show CDR1 as SGHRS and CDR2 as YFSETQ. CDR3 length equals 16 residues.

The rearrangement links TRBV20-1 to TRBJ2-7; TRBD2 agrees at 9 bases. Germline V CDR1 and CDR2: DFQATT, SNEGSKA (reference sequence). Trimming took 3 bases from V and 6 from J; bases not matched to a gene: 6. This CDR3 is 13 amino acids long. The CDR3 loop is CSASVSGGSEQYF. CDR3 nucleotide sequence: TGCAGTGCTAGTGTTAGCGGGGGCTCCGAGCAGTACTTC.

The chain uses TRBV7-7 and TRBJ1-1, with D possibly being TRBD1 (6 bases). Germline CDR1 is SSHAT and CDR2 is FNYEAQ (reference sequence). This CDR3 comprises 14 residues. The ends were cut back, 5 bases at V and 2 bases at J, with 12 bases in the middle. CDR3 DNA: TGTGCCAGCAGCCCCATACAGGGTAACACTGAAGCTTTCTTT. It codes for CASSPIQGNTEAFF.

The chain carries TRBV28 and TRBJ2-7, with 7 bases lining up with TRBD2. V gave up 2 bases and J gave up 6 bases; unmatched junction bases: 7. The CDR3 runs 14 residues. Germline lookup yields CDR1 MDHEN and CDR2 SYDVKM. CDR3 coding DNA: TGTGCCAGCAGTTTAGGCGGGAGTAGGGGCGAGCAGTACTTC. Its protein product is CASSLGGSRGEQYF.

The CDR3: CASRQTGTGYGYTF. CDR3 in DNA: TGTGCCAGCAGACAAACCGGGACAGGCTATGGCTACACCTTC. The chain joins TRBV27 to TRBJ1-2; 8 bases agree with TRBD1. V trimming: 6 bases; J trimming: 4 bases; junction bases outside the gene matches: 7. From germline, CDR1 is MNHEY and CDR2 SMNVEV (reference sequence). The CDR3 spans 14 residues.

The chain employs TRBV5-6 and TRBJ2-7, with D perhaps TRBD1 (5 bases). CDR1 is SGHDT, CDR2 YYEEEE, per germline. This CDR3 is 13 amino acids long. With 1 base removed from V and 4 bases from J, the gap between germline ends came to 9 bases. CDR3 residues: CASSLLDTYEQYF. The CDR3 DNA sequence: TGTGCCAGCAGCTTGTTGGACACTTACGAGCAGTACTTC.

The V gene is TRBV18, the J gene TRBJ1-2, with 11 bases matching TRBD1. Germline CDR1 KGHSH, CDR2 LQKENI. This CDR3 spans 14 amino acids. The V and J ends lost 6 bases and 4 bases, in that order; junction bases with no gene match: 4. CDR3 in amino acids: CASSLGQGAYGYTF. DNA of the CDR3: TGTGCCAGCTCCCTCGGACAGGGGGCCTATGGCTACACCTTC.

The CDR3 nucleotides read TGTGCCAGCAGCCTACGGGCGGGGGTTCAGTCCTACGAGCAGTACTTC. It yields the protein CASSLRAGVQSYEQYF. The rearrangement links TRBV11-1 to TRBJ2-7; 7 bases map to TRBD2. The CDR3 contains 16 residues. Germline-derived CDR1 and CDR2 are SGHAT and FQDESV (reference sequence). V lost 5 bases, J lost 1 base, and 11 bases stayed unmatched.

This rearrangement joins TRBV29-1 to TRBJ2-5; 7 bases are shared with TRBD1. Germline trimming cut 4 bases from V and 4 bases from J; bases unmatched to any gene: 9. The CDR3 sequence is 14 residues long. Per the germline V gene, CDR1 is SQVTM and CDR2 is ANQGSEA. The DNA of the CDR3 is TGCAGCGTTGGTAGGGGGCGACTTGGAGAGACCCAGTACTTC. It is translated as CSVGRGRLGETQYF. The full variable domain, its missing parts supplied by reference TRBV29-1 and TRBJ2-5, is SAVISQKPSRDICQRGTSLTIQCQVDSQVTMMFWYRQQPGQSLTLIATANQGSEATYESGFVIDKFPISRPNLTFSTLTVSNMSPEDSSIYLCSVGRGRLGETQYFGPGTRLLVL.

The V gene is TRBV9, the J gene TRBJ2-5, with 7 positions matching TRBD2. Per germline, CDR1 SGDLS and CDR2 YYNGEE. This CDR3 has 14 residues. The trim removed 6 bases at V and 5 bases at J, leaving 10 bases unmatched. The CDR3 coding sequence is TGTGCCAGCAATCGGGGGAGGGCCCCTGAGACCCAGTACTTC. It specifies CASNRGRAPETQYF.

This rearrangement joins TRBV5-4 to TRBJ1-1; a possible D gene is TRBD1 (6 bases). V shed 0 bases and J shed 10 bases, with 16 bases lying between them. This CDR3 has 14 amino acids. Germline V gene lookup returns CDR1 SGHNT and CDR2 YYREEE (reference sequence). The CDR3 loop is CASSLGAGAPGAFF. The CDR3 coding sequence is TGTGCCAGCAGCTTGGGGGCAGGGGCCCCCGGAGCTTTCTTT.

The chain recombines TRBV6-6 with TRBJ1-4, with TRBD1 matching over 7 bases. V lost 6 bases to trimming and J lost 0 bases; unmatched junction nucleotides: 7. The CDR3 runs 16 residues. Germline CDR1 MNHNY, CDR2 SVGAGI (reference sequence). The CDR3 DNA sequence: TGTGCCAGCAGAAGGGGGCGTGGGGCAACTAATGAAAAACTGTTTTTT. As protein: CASRRGRGATNEKLFF.

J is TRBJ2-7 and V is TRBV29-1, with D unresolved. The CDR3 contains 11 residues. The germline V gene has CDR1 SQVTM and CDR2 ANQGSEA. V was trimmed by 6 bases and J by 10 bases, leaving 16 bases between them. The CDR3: CSVFVVQEQYF. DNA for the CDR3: TGCAGCGTATTTGTGGTCCAGGAACAGTACTTC.

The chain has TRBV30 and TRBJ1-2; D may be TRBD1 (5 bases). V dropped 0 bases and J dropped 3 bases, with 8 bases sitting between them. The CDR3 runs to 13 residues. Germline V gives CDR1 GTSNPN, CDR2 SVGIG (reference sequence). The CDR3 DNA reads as TGTGCCTGGAGTGTAGGGGCCGACTATGGCTACACCTTC. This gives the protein CAWSVGADYGYTF.